This T cell receptor beta chain appears in the sequencing data of a study of human T cells and chemical hapten exposure (dated by TCRdb to the early 2020s). Regarding the research as a whole: For sensitization, 2% DPC in acetone was applied to a roughly 2 cm by roughly 2 cm area of upper inner arm skin. Weekly therapeutic DPC doses were additionally applied to the scalp of patients throughout the roughly 26-week study period. Patch testing was done on the upper back using Finn chambers containing 0.01% DPC, and results were scored after 6 days according to International Contact Dermatitis Research Group standards. The mostly female patient cohort included alopecia areata with under or over 50% scalp involvement, alopecia totalis and alopecia universalis. Libraries were pooled for sequencing, and variation in per-sample TCR yields was attributed mainly to small differences in library volumes within the pool. In alopecia patients, the study followed how the peripheral blood TCR repertoire changed in vivo over primary and secondary sensitization to diphenylcyclopropenone (DPC), a hapten. Patient blood was sampled pre-sensitization (week 0) and at 2, 6 and about 24 weeks after DPC sensitization. Nearly 30 alopecia patients provided blood for TCR sequencing at one to four time points (pre-sensitization, 2, 6 and 24 weeks).

Study-wide conclusions, independent of this receptor: DPC sensitization did not change how many TCRs were above 1 in 1000 frequency, and no evidence was found of alterations in global repertoire structure. Patch test score correlated positively with the number of PT1 expanded TCRs, reaching significance at thresholds 8, 16 and 32 but not at 4. Repeated subsampling changed both the strength of the expansion versus patch-test correlation and the threshold at which that correlation became significant. All patients had alopecia, a presumed autoimmune disease, so their immune response might differ from that of healthy individuals. Compared with pre-sensitization or healthy control sets, expanded TCRs formed significantly more large CDR3 similarity clusters, which is consistent with antigen-driven responses.

Between the V and J ends, shortened by 6 bases and 8 bases respectively, the junction contains 17 bases. According to the germline V gene, CDR1 reads MDHEN and CDR2 reads SYDVKM. The CDR3 runs 15 residues from the cysteine to the phenylalanine. Only the CDR3 region is kept as DNA, spanning 45 bases read in frame from base 1. The table lists this clonotype with many counts. This receptor's antigen is unknown. No clone much larger than this one lies a single base away; base qualities are absent. The method was RACE. This sample was sequenced with a NextSeq 500. During library preparation, unique molecular identifiers were attached to individual cDNA molecules so that TCRs could be counted in a quantitative, reproducible way. Each blood RNA sample was used to sequence both TCR alpha and TCR beta chains. Per the original workflow: The median number of TCRs per sample was some 100,000, ranging from about 20,000 to 750,000. V, J and CDR3 annotation of the TCR reads was carried out using the Decombinator software suite. To make PS versus PT1 abundance plots, every sample was subsampled to the same number of TCRs (28,000). Expanded TCRs were defined as absent before sensitization and observed at least eight times at the 2-week time point. TCRdb reprocessing: public reads trimmed at Q25 with fastp, clones called with MiXCR, in-frame beta chains kept. Rows with one shared CDR3 protein collapse into an entry with the most common genes and DNA. TCRdb, rather than the study authors, made the V and J calls. The sample table holds tens of thousands of distinct CDR3 sequences, of which 11% were seen once. Around 1% of the sample comes from the top ten.

This specimen's time point label, interpreted: patch test 3, about 24 weeks after DPC sensitization. Interpreted using the paper, the treatment or condition label stands for: therapeutic diphenylcyclopropenone sensitization with weekly scalp DPC. Blood at each patch-test visit was drawn before the patch test was applied. To be eligible, patients had to be aged 18 to 70, diagnosed with alopecia and judged suitable for DPC therapy, while pregnant patients were excluded. Total RNA was extracted from unfractionated whole blood collected in Tempus Blood RNA tubes. The V and J genes are TRBV28 and TRBJ1-6, with TRBD1 tentatively as D gene (5 bases match). Sequenced here: whole blood, sampled in connection with sensitization to the hapten diphenylcyclopropenone (DPC). This clonotype was obtained from a woman in her twenties or thirties with alopecia areata. Some clones in this sample may be carry-over from other donors' samples. The DNA sequence follows: TGTGCCAGCAGGGGCAGGGATAAATGGGATTCACCCCTCCACTTT. Translation gives CASRGRDKWDSPLHF. The CDR3, completed at both ends by the reference TRBV28 and TRBJ1-6 genes, gives the full variable domain DVKVTQSSRYLVKRTGEKVFLECVQDMDHENMFWYRQDPGLGLRLIYFSYDVKMKEKGDIPEGYSVSREKKERFSLILESASTNQTSMYLCASRGRDKWDSPLHFGNGTRLTVT.